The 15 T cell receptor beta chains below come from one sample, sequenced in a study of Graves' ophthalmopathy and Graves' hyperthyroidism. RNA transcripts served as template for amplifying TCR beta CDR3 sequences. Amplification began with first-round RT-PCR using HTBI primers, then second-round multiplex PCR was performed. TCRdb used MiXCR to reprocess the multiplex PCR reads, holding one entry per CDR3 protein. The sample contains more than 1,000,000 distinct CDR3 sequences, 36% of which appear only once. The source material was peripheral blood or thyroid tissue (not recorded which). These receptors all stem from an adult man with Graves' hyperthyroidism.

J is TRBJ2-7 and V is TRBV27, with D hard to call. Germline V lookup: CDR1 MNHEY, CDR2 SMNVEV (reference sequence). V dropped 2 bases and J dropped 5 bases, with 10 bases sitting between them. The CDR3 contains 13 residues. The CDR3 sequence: CASSLKGFHEQYF. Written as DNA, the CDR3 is TGTGCCAGCAGTTTAAAGGGATTCCACGAGCAGTACTTC.

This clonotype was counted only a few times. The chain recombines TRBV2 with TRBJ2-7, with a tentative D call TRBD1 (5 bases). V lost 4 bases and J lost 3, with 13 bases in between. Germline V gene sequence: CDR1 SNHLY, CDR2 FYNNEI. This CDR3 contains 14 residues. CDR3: CASSGDSFYYEQYF. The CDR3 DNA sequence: TGTGCCAGCAGTGGTGACAGTTTTTACTACGAGCAGTACTTC.

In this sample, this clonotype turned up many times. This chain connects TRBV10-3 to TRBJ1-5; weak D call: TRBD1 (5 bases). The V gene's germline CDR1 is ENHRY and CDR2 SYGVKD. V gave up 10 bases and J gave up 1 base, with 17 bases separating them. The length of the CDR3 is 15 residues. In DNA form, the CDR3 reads TGTGCCAGCAGCCGCGACAGTAACAGCAATCAGCCCCAGCATTTT. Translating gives CASSRDSNSNQPQHF.

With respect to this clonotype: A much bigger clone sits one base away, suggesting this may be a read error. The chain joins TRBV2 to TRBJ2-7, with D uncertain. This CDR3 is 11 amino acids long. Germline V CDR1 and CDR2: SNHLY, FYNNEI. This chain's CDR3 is CVSSYTHEQYF. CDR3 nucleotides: TGTGTCAGCAGTTACACCCACGAGCAGTACTTC.

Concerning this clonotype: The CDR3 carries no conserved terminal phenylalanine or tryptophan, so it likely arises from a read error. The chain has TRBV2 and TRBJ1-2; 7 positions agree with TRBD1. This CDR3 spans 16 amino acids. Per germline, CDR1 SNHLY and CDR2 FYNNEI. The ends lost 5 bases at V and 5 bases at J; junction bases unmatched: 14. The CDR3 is CASSLALSGGTYGYTL. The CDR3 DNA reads TGTGCCAGCAGTTTAGCATTGTCAGGGGGGACTTATGGCTACACCCTC.

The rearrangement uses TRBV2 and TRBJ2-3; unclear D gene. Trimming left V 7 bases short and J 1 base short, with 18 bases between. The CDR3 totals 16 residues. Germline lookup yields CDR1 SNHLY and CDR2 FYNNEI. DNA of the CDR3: TGTGCCAGCAACAACCAGGATTATACGGGCACAGATACGCAGTATTTT. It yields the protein CASNNQDYTGTDTQYF.

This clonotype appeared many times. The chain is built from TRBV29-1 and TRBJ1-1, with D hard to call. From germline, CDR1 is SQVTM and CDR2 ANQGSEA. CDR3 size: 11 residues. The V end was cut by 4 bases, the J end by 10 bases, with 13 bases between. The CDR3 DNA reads TGCAGCGTTGTTGTGCAAGCGTTAGCTTTCTTT. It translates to CSVVVQALAFF.

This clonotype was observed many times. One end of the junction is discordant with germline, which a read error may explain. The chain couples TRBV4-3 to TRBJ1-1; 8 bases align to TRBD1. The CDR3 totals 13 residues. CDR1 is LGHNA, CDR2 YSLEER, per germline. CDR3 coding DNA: TGTGCCAGCAGCCAGGGGGCTGGCACTGAAGCTTTCTTT. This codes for CASSQGAGTEAFF.

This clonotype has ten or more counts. The CDR3 bases are TGTGCCAGCAGCTTCGACAGGGGGACCGGAAACACCATATATTTT. It yields the protein CASSFDRGTGNTIYF. This chain uses TRBV7-2 with TRBJ1-3, with 9 bases aligning to TRBD1. The CDR3 is made up of 15 amino acids. V lost 3 bases to trimming and J lost 4 bases; unmatched junction nucleotides: 4. Germline V gene lookup returns CDR1 SGHTA and CDR2 FQGNSA.

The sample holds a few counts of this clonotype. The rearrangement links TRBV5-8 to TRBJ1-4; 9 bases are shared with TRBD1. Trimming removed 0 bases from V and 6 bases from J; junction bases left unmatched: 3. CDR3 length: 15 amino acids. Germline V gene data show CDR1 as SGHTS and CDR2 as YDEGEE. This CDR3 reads CASSLGGQGHEKLFF. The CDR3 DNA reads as TGTGCCAGCAGCTTGGGGGGACAGGGACATGAAAAACTGTTTTTT.

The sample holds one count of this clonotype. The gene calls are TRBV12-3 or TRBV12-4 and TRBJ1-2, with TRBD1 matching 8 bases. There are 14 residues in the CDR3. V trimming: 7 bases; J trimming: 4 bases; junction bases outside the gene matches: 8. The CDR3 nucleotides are TGTGCCAGCAAACGCAGGGGGCGCGGCTATGGCTACACCTTC. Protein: CASKRRGRGYGYTF.

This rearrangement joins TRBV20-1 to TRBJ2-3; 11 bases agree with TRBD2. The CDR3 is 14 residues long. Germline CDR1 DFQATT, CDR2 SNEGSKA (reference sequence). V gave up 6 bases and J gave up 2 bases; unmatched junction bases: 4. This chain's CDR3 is CSAPSGRYTDTQYF. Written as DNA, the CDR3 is TGCAGTGCCCCTAGCGGGAGGTACACAGATACGCAGTATTTT.

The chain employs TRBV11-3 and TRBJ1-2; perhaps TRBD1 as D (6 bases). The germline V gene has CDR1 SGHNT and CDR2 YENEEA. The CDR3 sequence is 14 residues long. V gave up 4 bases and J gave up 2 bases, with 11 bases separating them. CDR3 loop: CASSSNQGNYGYTF. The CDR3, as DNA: TGTGCCAGCAGCTCGAACCAGGGGAACTATGGCTACACCTTC.

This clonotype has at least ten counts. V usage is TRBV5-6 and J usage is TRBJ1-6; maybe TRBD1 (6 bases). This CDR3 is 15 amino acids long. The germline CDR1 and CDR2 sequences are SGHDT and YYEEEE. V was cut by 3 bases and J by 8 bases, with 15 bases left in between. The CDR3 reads CASSSTWGGDSPLHF. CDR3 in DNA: TGTGCCAGCAGCTCTACCTGGGGGGGCGATTCACCCCTCCACTTT.

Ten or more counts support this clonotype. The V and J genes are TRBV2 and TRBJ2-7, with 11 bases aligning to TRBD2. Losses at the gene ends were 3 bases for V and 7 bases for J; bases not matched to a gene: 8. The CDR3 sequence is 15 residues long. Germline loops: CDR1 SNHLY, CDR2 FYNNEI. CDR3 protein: CASSDLTSGIEEQYF. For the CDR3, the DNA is TGTGCCAGCAGTGATTTGACTAGCGGGATTGAAGAGCAGTACTTC.